One sample yielded the 5 T cell receptor beta chains listed below, sequenced in a study of cytomegalovirus exposure and HLA in healthy donors. PCR involved 60 Vbeta and 13 Jbeta primers. The assay was immunoSEQ multiplex PCR, and TCRdb's table has in-frame clones only and misses some. The profile shows 250,000 to 350,000 clones, around 90% of them singletons. The sequenced sample consisted of PBMCs. Receptors originate from a woman younger than 30 in good health and CMV-seronegative.

The chain joins TRBV5-6 to TRBJ1-1, with TRBD1 as a possible D gene (6 bases). Trimming removed 4 bases at V and 1 base at J, with 17 bases between. CDR1 and CDR2 (germline): SGHDT, YYEEEE. The CDR3 is 16 residues long. The CDR3 sequence is CASSTSPGDPNTEAFF. In DNA, the CDR3 is TGTGCCAGCAGCACCTCCCCAGGGGACCCGAACACTGAAGCTTTCTTT.

The chain is built from TRBV7-6 and TRBJ1-3; TRBD1 matches 7 bases. The length of the CDR3 is 16 residues. The V segment lost 2 bases and the J segment 2 bases; nucleotides outside the gene matches: 6. From germline, CDR1 is SGHVS and CDR2 FNYEAQ. The CDR3 nucleotides are TGTGCCAGCAGCTTAATGGGACAGAAGGCTGGAAACACCATATATTTT. It specifies CASSLMGQKAGNTIYF.

The V call is TRBV7-2, the J call TRBJ2-7, with TRBD1 identical over 8 bases. Germline-derived CDR1 and CDR2 are SGHTA and FQGNSA. The CDR3 totals 15 residues. V was clipped by 5 bases and J by 2 bases; unmatched bases: 8. DNA of the CDR3: TGTGCCAGCAGCCCAAGGACAGGGTTGACCTACGAGCAGTACTTC. It is translated as CASSPRTGLTYEQYF.

The V gene is TRBV5-1, the J gene TRBJ1-1; D gene uncertain. CDR3 length: 14 amino acids. Germline CDR1 SGHRS, CDR2 YFSETQ. V was cut by 1 base and J by 1 base, with 8 bases left in between. In DNA, the CDR3 is TGCGCCAGCAGCTTGATCGGGAGGAACACTGAAGCTTTCTTT. Residues: CASSLIGRNTEAFF.

The chain combines TRBV18 with TRBJ2-7, with a weak D call TRBD2 (6 bases). Per the germline V gene, CDR1 is KGHSH and CDR2 is LQKENI. Trimming left V 6 bases short and J 2 bases short, with 17 bases between. The CDR3 totals 15 residues. The CDR3 coding sequence is TGTGCCAGCTCCCCAGGAAGGAGGGCCGCCTACGAGCAGTACTTC. Its protein product is CASSPGRRAAYEQYF.